The 22 T cell receptor beta chains given below trace back to one sample, sequenced in a study of cytomegalovirus exposure and HLA in healthy donors. PCR employed 60 Vbeta and 13 Jbeta primers. This table comes from immunoSEQ multiplex PCR, and its TCRdb copy is limited to in-frame clones, with some not included. This sample has 100,000 or so clones, with around 71% found just once. The sample taken for sequencing was PBMCs. Receptors were obtained from a young man in good health and CMV-seronegative.

J is TRBJ1-6 and V is TRBV30; weak D call: TRBD1 (5 bases). CDR1 and CDR2 (germline): GTSNPN, SVGIG (reference sequence). Trimming shortened V by 3 bases and J by 7 bases, and 13 bases separated the two germline ends. The CDR3 runs 14 residues. Here the CDR3 reads CAWRQGGYNSPLHF. As DNA, the CDR3 is TGTGCCTGGAGGCAGGGAGGGTACAATTCACCCCTCCACTTT.

This clone was seen just once. The J gene is TRBJ2-2, the V gene TRBV11-1; D is uncertain. Trimming left V 4 bases short and J 2 bases short, with 14 bases between. CDR3 length: 16 amino acids. CDR1 and CDR2 from the germline V gene are SGHAT and FQDESV (reference sequence). The CDR3 bases are TGTGCCAGCAGCTCCTTTGAAAGAGGAAACACCGGGGAGCTGTTTTTT. This sequence encodes CASSSFERGNTGELFF.

The chain couples TRBV5-6 to TRBJ1-2, with unresolved D. Trimming took 0 bases from V and 7 from J, leaving 13 bases between them. The CDR3 sequence is 14 residues long. Germline loops: CDR1 SGHDT, CDR2 YYEEEE. CDR3 amino acids: CASSLASIGGGYTF. The CDR3 DNA sequence: TGTGCCAGCAGCTTGGCCAGTATCGGCGGTGGCTACACCTTC.

This clone was seen just once. The rearrangement uses TRBV28 and TRBJ1-1; D is ambiguous. Germline-derived CDR1 and CDR2 are MDHEN and SYDVKM. This CDR3 is 15 amino acids long. The V end was cut by 2 bases, the J end by 0 bases, with 10 bases between. The CDR3 region has the DNA TGTGCCAGCAGTTTAGCGGCCAGTATGAACACTGAAGCTTTCTTT. Residues: CASSLAASMNTEAFF.

In this sample, this clone turned up a few times. The chain uses TRBV5-6 and TRBJ1-2; TRBD1 matches at 7 bases. Germline CDR1 and CDR2: SGHDT and YYEEEE. The CDR3 loop spans 16 amino acids. The V and J ends lost 4 bases and 5 bases, in that order; junction bases with no gene match: 14. CDR3 DNA sequence: TGTGCCAGCAGCCCGACAGGGCGCAGACGTCTTTATGGCTACACCTTC. As protein: CASSPTGRRRLYGYTF.

J is TRBJ2-5 and V is TRBV19; weak D call: TRBD2 (6 bases). Germline assignment: CDR1 LNHDA and CDR2 SQIVND (reference sequence). Trimming left V 6 bases short and J 5 bases short, with 10 bases between. This CDR3 has 12 residues. The CDR3 DNA sequence: TGTGCCAGTAGATCGGGAGTTGAGACCCAGTACTTC. Residues: CASRSGVETQYF.

The CDR3 loop reads CAWRLGQNDYGYTF. CDR3 nucleotides: TGTGCCTGGAGATTGGGACAGAACGACTATGGCTACACCTTC. The chain employs TRBV30 and TRBJ1-2, with 7 bases aligning to TRBD1. Germline V CDR1 and CDR2: GTSNPN, SVGIG (reference sequence). The V segment lost 3 bases and the J segment 3 bases; nucleotides outside the gene matches: 7. The CDR3 sequence is 14 residues long.

This clone was counted a few times. The chain is built from TRBV27 and TRBJ1-2; 7 bases are a match to TRBD1. The CDR3 covers 12 residues. CDR1 is MNHEY and CDR2 is SMNVEV in the germline V gene (reference sequence). Losses at the gene ends were 7 bases for V and 8 bases for J; bases not matched to a gene: 7. Written as DNA, the CDR3 is TGTGCCAGCAAACAGGGGAATGGAGGCTACACCTTC. It encodes CASKQGNGGYTF.

The chain has TRBV30 and TRBJ1-5; 7 bases match TRBD1. Germline V gives CDR1 GTSNPN, CDR2 SVGIG (reference sequence). The CDR3 loop spans 15 amino acids. V lost 3 bases and J lost 0; bases outside the gene matches: 5. The CDR3 spells CAWSPGQVSNQPQHF. CDR3 DNA: TGTGCCTGGAGCCCAGGACAGGTTAGCAATCAGCCCCAGCATTTT.

The V call is TRBV4-1, the J call TRBJ2-2; 10 bases are a match to TRBD1. Trimming cost V 0 bases and J 7 bases; bases outside gene matches: 8. This CDR3 has 17 residues. Germline V gives CDR1 MGHRA, CDR2 YSYEKL. The CDR3 region has the DNA TGCGCCAGCAGCCAAGAACCGAGGACAGGGGGAATCGGGGAGCTGTTTTTT. This encodes CASSQEPRTGGIGELFF.

The sample holds a few counts of this clone. The V gene is TRBV4-3, the J gene TRBJ2-7; 15 nucleotides line up with TRBD2. With V trimmed by 0 bases and J by 4 bases, 1 base remained unmatched. The CDR3 sequence is 16 residues long. Germline CDR1 is LGHNA and CDR2 is YSLEER. This chain's CDR3 is CASSQDGTSGGYEQYF. The CDR3 nucleotides read TGCGCCAGCAGCCAAGATGGGACTAGCGGGGGGTACGAGCAGTACTTC.

J is TRBJ2-1 and V is TRBV9; D possibly corresponds to TRBD1 (5 bases). V lost 5 bases to trimming and J lost 4 bases, with 13 bases between them. Germline CDR1 and CDR2: SGDLS and YYNGEE. There are 14 residues in the CDR3. The CDR3: CASRGRFSYNEQFF. CDR3 sequence (DNA): TGTGCCAGCAGGGGGCGGTTTTCGTACAATGAGCAGTTCTTC.

This clone came up a few times. The rearrangement links TRBV18 to TRBJ1-1; tentative D call: TRBD1 (6 bases). V was trimmed by 5 bases and J by 6 bases, leaving 10 bases between them. Germline CDR1 and CDR2: KGHSH and LQKENI. The CDR3 extends over 12 amino acids. The CDR3 protein is CASSSTGPEAFF. For the CDR3, the DNA is TGTGCCAGCTCATCGACAGGACCTGAAGCTTTCTTT.

This clone was recorded a few times. The chain has TRBV25-1 and TRBJ1-1; 9 bases agree with TRBD1. This CDR3 has 15 amino acids. J was trimmed by 4 bases and V by 1 base; bases with no gene match: 4. The germline V gene encodes CDR1 MGHDK and CDR2 SYGVNS. CDR3 bases: TGTGCCAGCAGTGAATTAGAGACAGGGGGCACTGAAGCTTTCTTT. This translates into CASSELETGGTEAFF.

This rearrangement joins TRBV11-2 to TRBJ1-2; no definite D call. This CDR3 has 14 amino acids. Per the germline V gene, CDR1 is SGHAT and CDR2 is FQNNGV. With 6 bases removed from V and 3 bases from J, the gap between germline ends came to 14 bases. The CDR3 DNA follows: TGTGCCAGCAGGGCGATCCAGGATTACTATGGCTACACCTTC. This codes for CASRAIQDYYGYTF.

V and J are TRBV5-1 and TRBJ2-2; 10 bases agree with TRBD1. V lost 4 bases to trimming and J lost 9 bases; unmatched junction nucleotides: 9. The CDR3 runs 15 residues. Germline V lookup: CDR1 SGHRS, CDR2 YFSETQ. CDR3 region: CASSPTGGGTRELFF. DNA for the CDR3: TGCGCCAGCAGCCCGACAGGGGGCGGGACCCGGGAGCTGTTTTTT.

CDR3 sequence reads: CASSDSSSGDYNEQFF. The CDR3 DNA follows: TGTGCCAGCAGTGACTCGTCTAGCGGAGATTACAATGAGCAGTTCTTC. The chain carries TRBV6-4 and TRBJ2-1, with 7 bases lining up with TRBD2. V gave up 0 bases and J gave up 4 bases; unmatched junction bases: 6. Germline V gene lookup returns CDR1 MRHNA and CDR2 SNTAGT. This CDR3 region has 16 residues.

The table lists this clone with a few counts. The rearrangement joins TRBV5-1 to TRBJ1-2; 7 bases line up with TRBD1. From germline, CDR1 is SGHRS and CDR2 YFSETQ. The J segment lost 4 bases and the V segment lost 6 bases, leaving 9 bases of the junction unmatched. This CDR3 spans 14 amino acids. CDR3 DNA: TGCGCCAGCAACCCGGACAGGCCCGCCTATGGCTACACCTTC. It is translated as CASNPDRPAYGYTF.

The rearrangement uses TRBV4-2 and TRBJ1-4, with a weak D call TRBD1 (6 bases). CDR3 length: 15 amino acids. CDR1 and CDR2 (germline): LGHNA, YNFKEQ. V lost 5 bases, J lost 6 bases, and 16 bases lay in between. The CDR3 reads CASSSTGTWDEKLFF. Written as DNA, the CDR3 is TGTGCCAGCAGCTCAACCGGGACATGGGATGAAAAACTGTTTTTT.

The chain uses TRBV28 and TRBJ1-1; D gene ambiguous. The V gene's germline CDR1 is MDHEN and CDR2 SYDVKM. The CDR3 contains 12 residues. Trimming removed 6 bases at V and 7 bases at J, with 12 bases between. As DNA, the CDR3 is TGTGCCAGCAGGCCGCCGAACGGTGAAGCTTTCTTT. This sequence encodes CASRPPNGEAFF. Full variable domain (missing parts from reference TRBV28 and TRBJ1-1): DVKVTQSSRYLVKRTGEKVFLECVQDMDHENMFWYRQDPGLGLRLIYFSYDVKMKEKGDIPEGYSVSREKKERFSLILESASTNQTSMYLCASRPPNGEAFFGQGTRLTVV.

This sequence joins TRBV10-3 and TRBJ2-7; a weak D match, TRBD1 (6 bases). V was clipped by 4 bases and J by 1 base, with 8 bases between them. Germline V gene lookup returns CDR1 ENHRY and CDR2 SYGVKD. This CDR3 contains 13 residues. The CDR3 reads CAISGDTSYEQYF. The DNA of the CDR3 is TGTGCCATCAGTGGGGACACATCCTACGAGCAGTACTTC.

This chain joins TRBV5-1 and TRBJ2-3; the match to TRBD2 covers 12 bases. Trimming took 4 bases from V and 6 from J; bases not matched to a gene: 3. The germline V gene has CDR1 SGHRS and CDR2 YFSETQ. CDR3 length equals 14 residues. CDR3 amino acids: CASSLAGGRDTQYF. Here the CDR3 DNA reads TGCGCCAGCAGCCTAGCGGGGGGGCGGGATACGCAGTATTTT.